A selection of T cell receptor beta chains follows, all from one sample in a study of blood T cell repertoires in COVID-19. The assay was immunoSEQ multiplex PCR, and TCRdb's table has in-frame clones only and misses some. The repertoire holds about 240,000 clones, with about 90% as singletons. Sample: PBMCs or T cells enriched from blood (not recorded which). The source is a woman aged 40 to 50 with acute COVID-19. Each CDR3 is given with its conserved first and last residue. Each record gives: CDR3 protein, CDR3 DNA, D gene, V gene, J gene, clone size. A D gene is named only where the DNA matches it firmly. Some rows mark clone size as missing; the rest say once, few, many or name a class of expanded clone.

CDR3 protein: CASSPLAAGAYNEQFF; CDR3 DNA: TGTGCCAGCTCACCTTTAGCAGCGGGGGCCTACAATGAGCAGTTCTTC; D gene: TRBD2; V gene: TRBV18; J gene: TRBJ2-1; clone size: .
CDR3 protein: CATQQGASSYEQYF; CDR3 DNA: TGCGCCACCCAACAGGGGGCCTCATCCTACGAGCAGTACTTC; D gene: TRBD1; V gene: TRBV5-1; J gene: TRBJ2-7; clone size: .
CDR3 protein: CAWSGGQVRDTQYF; CDR3 DNA: TGTGCCTGGAGTGGGGGACAGGTACGAGATACGCAGTATTTT; D gene: TRBD1; V gene: TRBV30; J gene: TRBJ2-3; clone size: .
CDR3 protein: CASSPTPNSPLHF; CDR3 DNA: TGTGCCAGCAGCCCCACACCTAATTCACCCCTCCACTTT; D gene: .; V gene: TRBV3-1/TRBV3-2; J gene: TRBJ1-6; clone size: .
CDR3 protein: CASSIGARGWANVLTF; CDR3 DNA: TGTGCCAGTAGTATAGGGGCCCGGGGATGGGCCAACGTCCTGACTTTC; D gene: .; V gene: TRBV19; J gene: TRBJ2-6; clone size: .
CDR3 protein: CASSPQVATNEKLFF; CDR3 DNA: TGTGCCAGTAGTCCCCAGGTGGCAACTAATGAAAAACTGTTTTTT; D gene: .; V gene: TRBV19; J gene: TRBJ1-4; clone size: .
CDR3 protein: CASSQRGSPGYTF; CDR3 DNA: TGTGCCAGCAGCCAACGGGGTAGCCCAGGCTACACCTTC; D gene: .; V gene: TRBV3-1/TRBV3-2; J gene: TRBJ1-2; clone size: .
CDR3 protein: CAWTLGGQLYEQYF; CDR3 DNA: TGTGCCTGGACCTTAGGGGGACAACTCTACGAGCAGTACTTC; D gene: .; V gene: TRBV30; J gene: TRBJ2-7; clone size: .
CDR3 protein: CATSRDPGGGTEAFF; CDR3 DNA: TGTGCCACCAGCAGAGATCCGGGAGGGGGCACTGAAGCTTTCTTT; D gene: .; V gene: TRBV15; J gene: TRBJ1-1; clone size: .
CDR3 protein: CASSLYGTGGYEQYF; CDR3 DNA: TGTGCCAGCAGCTTATATGGGACAGGGGGCTACGAGCAGTACTTC; D gene: TRBD1; V gene: TRBV7-9; J gene: TRBJ2-7; clone size: .
CDR3 protein: CASSALTGNTEAFF; CDR3 DNA: TGTGCCAGCAGCGCCCTGACAGGGAACACTGAAGCTTTCTTT; D gene: .; V gene: TRBV9; J gene: TRBJ1-1; clone size: .
CDR3 protein: CASSQSGSTSYEQYF; CDR3 DNA: TGTGCCAGCAGCCAAAGTGGGAGTACCAGCTACGAGCAGTACTTC; D gene: .; V gene: TRBV4-2; J gene: TRBJ2-7; clone size: .
CDR3 protein: CASIVSGRVDNEQFF; CDR3 DNA: TGTGCCAGCATCGTCAGCGGGAGAGTTGACAATGAGCAGTTCTTC; D gene: TRBD2; V gene: TRBV7-8; J gene: TRBJ2-1; clone size: .
CDR3 protein: CARSFSGGGDYGYTF; CDR3 DNA: TGTGCCAGAAGCTTTTCTGGAGGGGGCGACTATGGCTACACCTTC; D gene: TRBD1; V gene: TRBV5-3; J gene: TRBJ1-2; clone size: .
CDR3 protein: CASSSTSTNTGELFF; CDR3 DNA: TGTGCCAGCAGCTCCACTAGCACGAACACCGGGGAGCTGTTTTTT; D gene: .; V gene: TRBV11-3; J gene: TRBJ2-2; clone size: .
CDR3 protein: CASSRTIAGTSTDTQYF; CDR3 DNA: TGCGCCAGCAGCCGGACTATAGCGGGAACTAGCACAGATACGCAGTATTTT; D gene: TRBD2; V gene: TRBV4-1; J gene: TRBJ2-3; clone size: .
CDR3 protein: CASSLVAEGYEQYF; CDR3 DNA: TGTGCCAGCAGCTTAGTGGCAGAGGGCTACGAGCAGTACTTC; D gene: .; V gene: TRBV11-3; J gene: TRBJ2-7; clone size: .
CDR3 protein: CASHRDTYQPQHF; CDR3 DNA: TGTGCCAGCCACCGGGACACTTATCAGCCCCAGCATTTT; D gene: .; V gene: TRBV2; J gene: TRBJ1-5; clone size: .
CDR3 protein: CASSLVGQKNTEAFF; CDR3 DNA: TGCGCCAGCAGCTTGGTAGGACAGAAGAACACTGAAGCTTTCTTT; D gene: .; V gene: TRBV5-1; J gene: TRBJ1-1; clone size: .
CDR3 protein: CASSLDQTGKNEKLFF; CDR3 DNA: TGCGCCAGCAGCTTGGACCAGACAGGGAAGAATGAAAAACTGTTTTTT; D gene: TRBD1; V gene: TRBV5-1; J gene: TRBJ1-4; clone size: .
CDR3 protein: CATSEAQGNYEQYF; CDR3 DNA: TGTGCCACCAGTGAGGCACAGGGAAACTACGAGCAGTACTTC; D gene: .; V gene: TRBV24-1; J gene: TRBJ2-7; clone size: .
CDR3 protein: CASSHRGTAHNEQFF; CDR3 DNA: TGCGCCAGCAGCCACAGAGGGACAGCCCACAATGAGCAGTTCTTC; D gene: TRBD1; V gene: TRBV4-1; J gene: TRBJ2-1; clone size: .
CDR3 protein: CASSLSKPNLGQGYIEQYF; CDR3 DNA: TGTGCCAGCAGTTTATCGAAACCGAACCTGGGACAGGGGTATATAGAGCAGTACTTC; D gene: TRBD1; V gene: TRBV27; J gene: TRBJ2-7; clone size: few
CDR3 protein: CASSLALREPQHF; CDR3 DNA: TGTGCCAGCAGTTTAGCGCTGAGGGAGCCCCAGCATTTT; D gene: .; V gene: TRBV12-3/TRBV12-4; J gene: TRBJ1-5; clone size: once
CDR3 protein: CASSAGGNYNEQFF; CDR3 DNA: TGTGCCAGCAGCGCTGGAGGGAATTACAATGAGCAGTTCTTC; D gene: .; V gene: TRBV9; J gene: TRBJ2-1; clone size: many
CDR3 protein: CASSPEGSSYNSPLHF; CDR3 DNA: TGTGCCAGCAGCCCTGAAGGGAGCTCCTATAATTCACCCCTCCACTTT; D gene: .; V gene: TRBV5-6; J gene: TRBJ1-6; clone size: .
CDR3 protein: CASSLGLAIHEQYF; CDR3 DNA: TGTGCCAGCAGCTTAGGACTAGCGATCCACGAGCAGTACTTC; D gene: TRBD2; V gene: TRBV7-9; J gene: TRBJ2-7; clone size: once
CDR3 protein: CASRYLTAGDYTF; CDR3 DNA: TGTGCCAGCAGATATCTGACAGCTGGGGACTACACCTTC; D gene: .; V gene: TRBV12-3/TRBV12-4; J gene: TRBJ1-2; clone size: .
CDR3 protein: CAWSGRGRRVSPLHF; CDR3 DNA: TGTGCCTGGAGTGGCAGGGGGCGGAGGGTTTCACCCCTCCACTTT; D gene: TRBD1; V gene: TRBV30; J gene: TRBJ1-6; clone size: .
CDR3 protein: CASSAPGGGTEAFF; CDR3 DNA: TGTGCCAGCAGCGCGCCAGGGGGCGGCACTGAAGCTTTCTTT; D gene: TRBD1; V gene: TRBV5-5; J gene: TRBJ1-1; clone size: .
CDR3 protein: CASRKTENTGELFF; CDR3 DNA: TGTGCCAGCAGAAAGACAGAAAACACCGGGGAGCTGTTTTTT; D gene: .; V gene: TRBV2; J gene: TRBJ2-2; clone size: .
CDR3 protein: CASSDRDTTDTQYF; CDR3 DNA: TGTGCCAGCAGTGACCGGGACACCACAGATACGCAGTATTTT; D gene: .; V gene: TRBV6-4; J gene: TRBJ2-3; clone size: .
CDR3 protein: CAWSRPIVTDTQYF; CDR3 DNA: TGTGCCTGGAGTCGCCCTATAGTCACAGATACGCAGTATTTT; D gene: .; V gene: TRBV30; J gene: TRBJ2-3; clone size: .
CDR3 protein: CASRLTGAANYGYTF; CDR3 DNA: TGTGCCAGCAGGTTGACAGGGGCCGCTAACTATGGCTACACCTTC; D gene: TRBD1; V gene: TRBV28; J gene: TRBJ1-2; clone size: .
CDR3 protein: CASSESGDEQFF; CDR3 DNA: TGTGCCAGCAGTGAATCCGGGGATGAGCAGTTCTTC; D gene: .; V gene: TRBV25-1; J gene: TRBJ2-1; clone size: .
CDR3 protein: CAISEPDRSANEKLFF; CDR3 DNA: TGTGCCATCAGTGAACCAGACAGGTCGGCTAATGAAAAACTGTTTTTT; D gene: .; V gene: TRBV10-3; J gene: TRBJ1-4; clone size: .
CDR3 protein: CASSVGGTSGANVLTF; CDR3 DNA: TGTGCCAGCAGCGTAGGAGGGACTTCCGGGGCCAACGTCCTGACTTTC; D gene: .; V gene: TRBV9; J gene: TRBJ2-6; clone size: .
CDR3 protein: CASSGGTGADTQYF; CDR3 DNA: TGTGCCAGCAGCGGGGGGACAGGGGCCGATACGCAGTATTTT; D gene: TRBD1; V gene: TRBV5-5; J gene: TRBJ2-3; clone size: .
CDR3 protein: CASSPLQESYEQYF; CDR3 DNA: TGTGCCAGCTCACCCTTGCAGGAATCCTACGAGCAGTACTTC; D gene: .; V gene: TRBV18; J gene: TRBJ2-7; clone size: .
CDR3 protein: CATSSSPGLADMYNEQFF; CDR3 DNA: TGTGCCACCAGCAGCTCTCCCGGACTGGCAGATATGTACAATGAGCAGTTCTTC; D gene: .; V gene: TRBV15; J gene: TRBJ2-1; clone size: .
CDR3 protein: CASPKDSTSGRFETQYF; CDR3 DNA: TGTGCCAGCCCCAAAGATTCGACTAGCGGGAGATTTGAGACCCAGTACTTC; D gene: TRBD2; V gene: TRBV2; J gene: TRBJ2-5; clone size: .
CDR3 protein: CASSLPGPNQPQHF; CDR3 DNA: TGTGCCAGCAGCTTACCAGGGCCCAATCAGCCCCAGCATTTT; D gene: .; V gene: TRBV5-6; J gene: TRBJ1-5; clone size: .
CDR3 protein: CASSEGGEETQYF; CDR3 DNA: TGTGCCAGCAGTGAAGGGGGCGAGGAGACCCAGTACTTC; D gene: .; V gene: TRBV6-1; J gene: TRBJ2-5; clone size: .
CDR3 protein: CASSDRGGRYQETQYF; CDR3 DNA: TGTGCCAGTAGTGACAGGGGGGGTCGGTACCAAGAGACCCAGTACTTC; D gene: TRBD1; V gene: TRBV19; J gene: TRBJ2-5; clone size: .
CDR3 protein: CATSDVGDISYNEQFF; CDR3 DNA: TGTGCCACCAGTGATGTCGGGGACATCTCCTACAATGAGCAGTTCTTC; D gene: .; V gene: TRBV24-1; J gene: TRBJ2-1; clone size: .
CDR3 protein: CASSYSRQGMGYTF; CDR3 DNA: TGTGCCAGCAGTTACTCGAGGCAGGGTATGGGCTACACCTTC; D gene: .; V gene: TRBV6-5; J gene: TRBJ1-2; clone size: .